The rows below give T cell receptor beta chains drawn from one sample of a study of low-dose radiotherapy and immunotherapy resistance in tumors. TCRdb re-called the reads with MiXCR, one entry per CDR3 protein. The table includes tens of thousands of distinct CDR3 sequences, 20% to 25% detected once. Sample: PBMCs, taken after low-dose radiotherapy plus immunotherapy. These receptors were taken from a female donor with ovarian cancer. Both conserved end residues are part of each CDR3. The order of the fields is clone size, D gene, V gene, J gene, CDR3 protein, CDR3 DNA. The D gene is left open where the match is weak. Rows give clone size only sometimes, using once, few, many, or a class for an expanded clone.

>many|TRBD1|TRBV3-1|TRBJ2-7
CASSQDGTGILREQYF
TGTGCCAGCAGCCAAGATGGGACAGGGATCCTGCGGGAGCAGTACTTC
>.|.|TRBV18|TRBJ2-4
CASSLGKNIQYF
TGTGCCAGCTCACTGGGGAAAAACATTCAGTACTTC
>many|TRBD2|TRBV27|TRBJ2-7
CASSELGLAGSYEQYF
TGTGCCAGCAGTGAACTTGGACTAGCGGGGTCCTACGAGCAGTACTTC
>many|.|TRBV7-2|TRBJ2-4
CASSLVSGSAKNIQYF
TGTGCCAGCAGCTTAGTATCCGGGTCAGCCAAAAACATTCAGTACTTC
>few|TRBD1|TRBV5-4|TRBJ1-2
CASSPDRGDGYTF
TGTGCCAGCAGCCCCGACAGGGGCGATGGCTACACCTTC
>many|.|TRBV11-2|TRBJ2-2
CAISGTGELFF
TGTGCCATCTCCGGGACCGGGGAGCTGTTTTTT
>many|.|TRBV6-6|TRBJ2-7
CASSYPGSSYEQYF
TGTGCCAGCAGTTACCCCGGGTCCTCCTACGAGCAGTACTTC
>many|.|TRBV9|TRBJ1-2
CASSVGSTGNYGYTF
TGTGCCAGCAGCGTAGGCTCCACAGGCAACTATGGCTACACCTTC
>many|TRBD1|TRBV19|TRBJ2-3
CASSEDRGRSDTQYF
TGTGCCAGTAGTGAGGACAGGGGGAGGTCGGATACGCAGTATTTT
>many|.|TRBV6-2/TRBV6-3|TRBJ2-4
CASSYSPGKNIQYF
TGTGCCAGCAGTTACTCACCAGGAAAAAACATTCAGTACTTC
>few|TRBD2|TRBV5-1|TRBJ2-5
CASSYGLARQETQYF
TGCGCCAGCAGCTACGGACTAGCGAGACAAGAGACCCAGTACTTC
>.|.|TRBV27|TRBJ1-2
CATETDHYGYTF
TGTGCCACCGAAACCGACCATTATGGCTACACCTTC
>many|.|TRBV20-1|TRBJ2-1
CSARQWENEQFF
TGCAGTGCTCGACAGTGGGAAAATGAGCAGTTCTTC
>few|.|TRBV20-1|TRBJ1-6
CSARDGGGSSYNSPLHF
TGCAGTGCTAGAGATGGAGGGGGTAGCTCCTATAATTCACCCCTCCACTTT
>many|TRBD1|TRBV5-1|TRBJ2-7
CASSTTGGSREQYF
TGCGCCAGCAGCACCACAGGGGGTTCGAGGGAGCAGTACTTC
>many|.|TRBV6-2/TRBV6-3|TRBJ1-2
CASGAFTGVYGYTF
TGTGCCAGCGGGGCCTTCACAGGAGTCTATGGCTACACCTTC
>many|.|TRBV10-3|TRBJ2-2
CAILPGTNTGELFF
TGTGCCATCCTTCCGGGGACGAACACCGGGGAGCTGTTTTTT
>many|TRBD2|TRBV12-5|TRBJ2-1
CASARTSGAGGEQFF
TGTGCTAGTGCCCGGACTAGCGGGGCTGGGGGTGAGCAGTTCTTC
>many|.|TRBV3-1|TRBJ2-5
CASSPNLLISAQGGKTQYF
TGTGCCAGCAGCCCAAATCTACTGATCTCGGCCCAGGGTGGTAAGACCCAGTACTTC
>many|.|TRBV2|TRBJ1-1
CASSEVRALQAFF
TGTGCCAGCAGTGAAGTCAGGGCCTTGCAAGCTTTCTTT
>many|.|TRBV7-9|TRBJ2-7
CASSSPPTYEQYF
TGTGCCAGCAGCTCCCCCCCAACCTACGAGCAGTACTTC
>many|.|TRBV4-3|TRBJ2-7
CASSQDTGSSYEQYF
TGCGCCAGCAGCCAAGATACAGGTTCTTCCTACGAGCAGTACTTC
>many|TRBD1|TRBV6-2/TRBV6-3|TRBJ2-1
CASTKTFRDRGRNEQFF
TGTGCCAGCACTAAAACTTTCCGGGACAGGGGGCGAAATGAGCAGTTCTTC
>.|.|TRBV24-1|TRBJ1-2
CATSDPTVAGEYYGYTF
TGTGCCACCAGTGATCCCACGGTGGCAGGGGAATACTATGGCTACACCTTC
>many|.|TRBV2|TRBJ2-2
CASSVVRNTGELFF
TGTGCCAGCAGTGTTGTCAGAAACACCGGGGAGCTGTTTTTT
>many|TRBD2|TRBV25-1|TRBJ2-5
CASSEFVGGFIETQYF
TGTGCCAGCAGTGAATTCGTGGGAGGGTTTATTGAGACCCAGTACTTC
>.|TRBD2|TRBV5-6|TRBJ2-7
CASSLLRTSGRVFYEQYF
TGTGCCAGCAGCTTGTTACGGACTAGCGGGAGGGTCTTTTACGAGCAGTACTTC
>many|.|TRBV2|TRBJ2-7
CASRGLEQYF
TGTGCCAGCAGGGGGCTCGAGCAGTACTTC
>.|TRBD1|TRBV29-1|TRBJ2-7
CSSGQGEGTYEQYF
TGCAGCTCCGGACAGGGGGAAGGGACCTACGAGCAGTACTTC
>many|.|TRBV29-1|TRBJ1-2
CSVGSRGGERPF
TGCAGCGTTGGGAGTCGGGGGGGCGAGAGGCCCTTC
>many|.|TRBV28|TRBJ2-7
CASSSRVMGEQYF
TGTGCCAGCAGTTCCCGGGTTATGGGCGAGCAGTACTTC
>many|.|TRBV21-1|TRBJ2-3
CASSSRRDLARDTQYF
TGTGCCAGCAGCTCCCGCCGGGACCTCGCGAGGGACACGCAGTATTTT
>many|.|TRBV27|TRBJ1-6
CASSWRVANSPLHF
TGTGCCAGCAGTTGGAGAGTCGCTAATTCACCCCTCCACTTT
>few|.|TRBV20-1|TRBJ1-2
CSAENGEDGGYTF
TGCAGTGCGGAGAATGGGGAGGACGGAGGCTACACCTTC
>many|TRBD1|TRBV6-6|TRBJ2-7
CASSRTGYEQYF
TGTGCCAGCAGCCGGACAGGGTACGAGCAGTACTTC
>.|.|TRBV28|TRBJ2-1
CASSAAVRNEQFF
TGTGCCAGCAGTGCTGCTGTGCGGAATGAGCAGTTCTTC
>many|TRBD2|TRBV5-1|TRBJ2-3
CASSPTSGGVATDTQYF
TGCGCCAGCAGCCCGACCAGCGGGGGCGTAGCCACAGATACGCAGTATTTT
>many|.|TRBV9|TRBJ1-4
CASSPSGRGNEKLFF
TGTGCCAGCAGCCCATCGGGACGAGGAAATGAAAAACTGTTTTTT
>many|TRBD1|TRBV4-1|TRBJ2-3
CASSSRTGGAEDTQYF
TGCGCCAGCAGCTCCCGGACAGGGGGCGCGGAAGATACGCAGTATTTT
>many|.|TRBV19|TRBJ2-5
CASSIEQGGTQYF
TGTGCCAGTAGTATCGAGCAGGGAGGGACCCAGTACTTC
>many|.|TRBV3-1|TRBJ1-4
CASSQSGVFFLFF
TGTGCCAGCAGCCAGAGTGGAGTTTTCTTTCTGTTTTTT
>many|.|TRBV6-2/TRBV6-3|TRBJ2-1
CASSSPGGGKLGEQFF
TGTGCCAGCAGTTCCCCCGGGGGCGGAAAGCTGGGTGAGCAGTTCTTC
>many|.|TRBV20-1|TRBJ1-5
CSASDGILPQHF
TGCAGTGCTAGTGATGGTATTTTACCCCAGCATTTT
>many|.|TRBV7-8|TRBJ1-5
CASSLLGDSNQPQHF
TGTGCCAGCAGCTTACTAGGTGATAGCAATCAGCCCCAGCATTTT
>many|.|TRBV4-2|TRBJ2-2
CASSQDKVRQTNTGELFF
TGTGCCAGCAGCCAAGATAAGGTTCGGCAGACTAACACCGGGGAGCTGTTTTTT
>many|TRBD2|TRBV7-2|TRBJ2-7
CASSSSGGYEQYF
TGTGCCAGCAGCTCTAGCGGGGGGTACGAGCAGTACTTC
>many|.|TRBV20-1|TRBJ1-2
CSARDFQSPPAYGYTF
TGCAGTGCTAGAGATTTCCAAAGTCCCCCAGCCTATGGCTACACCTTC
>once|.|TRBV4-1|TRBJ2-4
CASSQVGGSLAENIQYF
TGCGCCAGCAGCCAAGTCGGCGGGTCTCTAGCCGAAAACATTCAGTACTTC
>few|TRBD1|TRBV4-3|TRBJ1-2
CASSQDRDYGYTF
TGCGCCAGCAGCCAGGACAGGGACTATGGCTACACCTTC
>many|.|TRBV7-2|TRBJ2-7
CASSLEQYF
TGTGCCAGCAGCTTGGAGCAGTACTTC
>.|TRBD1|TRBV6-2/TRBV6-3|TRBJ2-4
CASSERGGQNIQYF
TGTGCCAGCAGTGAAAGAGGGGGCCAAAACATTCAGTACTTC
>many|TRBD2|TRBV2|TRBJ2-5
CASIAGGNQETQYF
TGTGCCAGCATAGCGGGAGGAAACCAAGAGACCCAGTACTTC
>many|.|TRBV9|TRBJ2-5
CASSVQGQETQYF
TGTGCCAGCAGCGTACAGGGGCAAGAGACCCAGTACTTC
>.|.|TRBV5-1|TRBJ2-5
CASSYDGHRETQYF
TGCGCCAGCAGCTATGACGGACACCGGGAGACCCAGTACTTC
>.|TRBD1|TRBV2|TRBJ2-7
CASRGRTGIWEQYF
TGTGCCAGCAGGGGGAGGACAGGGATTTGGGAGCAGTACTTC
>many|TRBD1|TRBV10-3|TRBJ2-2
CAISRDRRVTGELFF
TGTGCCATCAGTCGGGACAGGAGGGTTACCGGGGAGCTGTTTTTT
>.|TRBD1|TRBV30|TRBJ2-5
CAWSVLGTGVQETQYF
TGTGCCTGGAGTGTACTTGGGACAGGGGTCCAAGAGACCCAGTACTTC
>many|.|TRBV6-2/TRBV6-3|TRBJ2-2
CASSYAGGATGELFF
TGTGCCAGCAGTTACGCCGGAGGAGCCACCGGGGAGCTGTTTTTT